The present T cell receptor beta chain was sequenced within a study of shared clonotypes between healthy human individuals. The study's findings and limits: Exclusively blood specimens were collected; tissue repertoires likely differ. About 5% of naive CD4 clonotypes were shared across a few donors.

As concerns this clone: Its antigen is currently unknown.

The germline gives CDR1 KGHSH, CDR2 LQKENI. The V and J ends lost 6 bases and 5 bases respectively, with 7 bases between them. The CDR3 has 12 amino acids. Using 200 ng DNA, some 30,000 T cell genomes, the sorted-subset replicate PCRs were run. Here immunoSEQ multiplex PCR was the method, and the copy in TCRdb shows in-frame clones only, minus some. The repertoire holds about 680,000 clones, with less than 80% as singletons. Every donor, a Caucasian adult, lived in Nashville, Tennessee. This receptor was identified in a woman aged 30 to 39 in good health. V gene TRBV18 combines with J gene TRBJ1-4; D is unclear. Material: memory CD4+ T cells sorted from blood. Specified subset: CD45RA-negative fraction. DNA for the CDR3: TGTGCCAGCTCCCAAGGGAATGAAAAACTGTTTTTT. Protein sequence: CASSQGNEKLFF.